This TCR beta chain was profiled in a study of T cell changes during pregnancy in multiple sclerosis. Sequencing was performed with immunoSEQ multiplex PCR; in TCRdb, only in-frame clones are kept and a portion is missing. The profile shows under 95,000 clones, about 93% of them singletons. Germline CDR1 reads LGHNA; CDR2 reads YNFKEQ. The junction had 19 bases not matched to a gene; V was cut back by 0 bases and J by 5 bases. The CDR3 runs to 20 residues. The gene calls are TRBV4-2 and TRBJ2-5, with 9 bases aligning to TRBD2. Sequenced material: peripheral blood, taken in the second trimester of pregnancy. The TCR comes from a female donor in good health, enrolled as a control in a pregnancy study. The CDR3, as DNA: TGTGCCAGCAGCCAAGATACCCCTCGCGGGGGGGCTTTTAGGGTGGAGACCCAGTACTTC. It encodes CASSQDTPRGGAFRVETQYF.